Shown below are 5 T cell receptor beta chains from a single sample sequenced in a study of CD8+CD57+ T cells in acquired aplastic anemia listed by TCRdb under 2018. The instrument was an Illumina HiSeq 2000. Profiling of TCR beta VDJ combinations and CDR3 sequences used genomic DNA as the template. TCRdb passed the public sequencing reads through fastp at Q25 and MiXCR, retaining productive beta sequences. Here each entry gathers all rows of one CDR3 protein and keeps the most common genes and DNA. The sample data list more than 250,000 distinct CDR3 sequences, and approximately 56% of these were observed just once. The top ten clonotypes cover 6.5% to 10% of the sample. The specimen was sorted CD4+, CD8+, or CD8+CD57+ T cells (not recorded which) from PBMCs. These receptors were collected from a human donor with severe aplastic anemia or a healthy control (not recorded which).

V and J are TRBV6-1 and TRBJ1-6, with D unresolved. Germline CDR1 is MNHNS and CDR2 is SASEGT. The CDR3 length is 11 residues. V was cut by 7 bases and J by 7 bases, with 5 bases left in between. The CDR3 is CASTGNSPLHF. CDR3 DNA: TGTGCCAGCACGGGGAATTCACCCCTCCACTTT.

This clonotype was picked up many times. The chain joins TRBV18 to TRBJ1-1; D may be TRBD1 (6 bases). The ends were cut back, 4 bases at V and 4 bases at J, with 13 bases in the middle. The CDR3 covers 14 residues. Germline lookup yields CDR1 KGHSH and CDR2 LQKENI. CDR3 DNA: TGTGCCAGCTCACAGGGACAAGTAGGCACTGAAGCTTTCTTT. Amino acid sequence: CASSQGQVGTEAFF. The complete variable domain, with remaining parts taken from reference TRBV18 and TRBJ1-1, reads NAGVMQNPRHLVRRRGQEARLRCSPMKGHSHVYWYRQLPEEGLKFMVYLQKENIIDESGMPKERFSAEFPKEGPSILRIQQVVRGDSAAYFCASSQGQVGTEAFFGQGTRLTVV.

CDR3 loop: CASSEGHYEQYF. CDR3 sequence (DNA): TGTGCCAGCAGCGAGGGACACTACGAGCAGTACTTC. This chain joins TRBV5-5 and TRBJ2-7; D is perhaps TRBD1 (6 bases). CDR3 size: 12 residues. Germline assignment: CDR1 SGHKS and CDR2 YYEKEE (reference sequence). The V gene lost 4 bases and the J gene lost 3 bases, with 8 bases spanning the gap.

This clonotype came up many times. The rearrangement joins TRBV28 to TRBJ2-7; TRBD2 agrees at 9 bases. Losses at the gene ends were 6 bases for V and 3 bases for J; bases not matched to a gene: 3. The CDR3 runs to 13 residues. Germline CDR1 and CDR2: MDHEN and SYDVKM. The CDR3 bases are TGTGCCAGCAGGATAGCGGGGGTCTACGAGCAGTACTTC. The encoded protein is CASRIAGVYEQYF.

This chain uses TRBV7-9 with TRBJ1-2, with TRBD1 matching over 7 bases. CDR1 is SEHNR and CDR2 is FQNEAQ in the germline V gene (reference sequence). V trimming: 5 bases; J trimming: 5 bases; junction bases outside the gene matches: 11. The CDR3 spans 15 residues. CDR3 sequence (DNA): TGTGCCAGCAGCGCACTTTCCGGGACAGAGTATGGCTACACCTTC. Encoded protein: CASSALSGTEYGYTF.